A single T cell receptor (beta chain) is shown here with its context. This study enrolled people aged about 18 to 100 from about 24 US geographic areas. J gave up 5 bases and V 5 bases, and 7 bases lay outside the gene matches. Germline values: CDR1 SGHTA, CDR2 FQGTGA. This CDR3 comprises 16 residues. This sample is part of a study of blood T cell repertoires in COVID-19. How the authors handled the data: Estimates of nucleated cell counts were drawn from the amplification of reference gene primers. Repertoires were generated with immunoSEQ multiplex PCR, while TCRdb's copy carries only in-frame clones and drops some. V and J calls and clone size are given by that table; D and trimming were obtained from the DNA. The sample includes about 320,000 clones, about 89% of them seen just once.

This TCR was recovered from a man aged 60-69 years who had recovered from COVID-19. The chain links TRBV7-3 to TRBJ2-2; 11 bases fit TRBD1. The sequenced material came from PBMCs or T cells enriched from blood (not recorded which). The CDR3 DNA sequence: TGTGCCAGCAGCATCCCGGACAGGGGGCGAACCGGGGAGCTGTTTTTT. Its translation is CASSIPDRGRTGELFF.